This TCR beta chain is drawn from a study of T cell responses to AZD1222 COVID-19 vaccine. General study findings and limits: Clonal diversity was possibly underestimated, and white British individuals and females predominated among donors. The study found vaccine-associated CD4 TCRs spanning spike, dominant at 160-218 and 743-854.

Note on this clone: Its antigen remains unidentified.

The method was immunoSEQ multiplex PCR; TCRdb's version includes in-frame clones alone and lacks a portion of them. Of some 150,000 clones listed, 88% are singletons. The V end was cut by 0 bases, the J end by 4 bases, with 15 bases between. The germline CDR1 and CDR2 sequences are SGHDT and YYEEEE. The CDR3 covers 16 residues. This material consisted of peripheral blood, taken on day 0 of AZD1222 vaccination. The sequence was collected from an adult in good health. The rearrangement joins TRBV5-6 to TRBJ2-3; D remains ambiguous. This CDR3 is CASSLELWARADTQYF. CDR3 DNA sequence: TGTGCCAGCAGCTTGGAGTTGTGGGCGCGAGCAGATACGCAGTATTTT.